Each of the 18 T cell receptor beta chains below was sequenced from the same sample in a study of CD8+ T cells in alopecia areata. Extraction of RNA preceded its reverse transcription into cDNA, which served as the sequencing template. TCRdb keeps only in-frame clones here, not all; method: immunoSEQ multiplex PCR. Of roughly 120,000 clones in the sample, 35% to 45% were seen once. Sequenced: CD4+ T cells sorted from blood. These TCRs come from a human donor with alopecia areata.

The rearrangement links TRBV29-1 to TRBJ2-1; D possibly uses TRBD1 or TRBD2 (5 bases each). The CDR3 totals 15 residues. Germline assignment: CDR1 SQVTM and CDR2 ANQGSEA. Trimming pared 6 bases from V and 4 bases from J, leaving 19 bases between. This CDR3 is CSVPRGGSGYNEQFF. The CDR3, as DNA: TGCAGCGTCCCCCGGGGCGGGTCAGGTTACAATGAGCAGTTCTTC.

V is TRBV7-2 and J is TRBJ1-5; TRBD1 agrees at 10 bases. V shed 5 bases and J 4 bases; nucleotides not matched to a gene: 2. The CDR3 spans 14 residues. CDR1 and CDR2 (germline): SGHTA, FQGNSA. CDR3: CASSQGQGNQPQHF. In nucleotides, the CDR3 is TGTGCCAGCAGCCAGGGACAGGGGAATCAGCCCCAGCATTTT.

The V and J genes are TRBV7-9 and TRBJ2-2; TRBD1 matches at 7 bases. The J segment lost 3 bases and the V segment lost 8 bases, leaving 6 bases of the junction unmatched. Germline CDR1 SEHNR, CDR2 FQNEAQ (reference sequence). This CDR3 has 14 amino acids. CDR3 sequence: CASGKQGDTGELFF. The CDR3 coding sequence is TGTGCCAGCGGGAAGCAGGGGGACACCGGGGAGCTGTTTTTT.

V usage is TRBV2 and J usage is TRBJ1-6, with D possibly matching TRBD1 (6 bases). Trimming cost V 2 bases and J 10 bases, with 12 bases left between them. Germline CDR1 reads SNHLY; CDR2 reads FYNNEI. The CDR3 covers 14 residues. The CDR3 sequence: CASSETGRPSPLHF. CDR3 DNA: TGTGCCAGCAGTGAAACAGGGAGACCATCACCCCTCCACTTT.

This clone was seen once. CDR3 region: CASSTLSQGARNYGYTF. The CDR3, as DNA: TGCGCCAGCAGCACGTTATCACAGGGGGCGCGGAACTATGGCTACACCTTC. The chain has TRBV5-1 and TRBJ1-2; TRBD1 aligns across 9 bases. V shed 4 bases and J 2 bases; nucleotides not matched to a gene: 12. The CDR3 extends over 17 amino acids. The germline CDR1 and CDR2 sequences are SGHRS and YFSETQ.

This clone was seen a handful of times. The chain uses TRBV28 and TRBJ2-3; tentative D call: TRBD1 (6 bases). Germline CDR1 reads MDHEN; CDR2 reads SYDVKM. This CDR3 is built from 13 residues. V gave up 6 bases and J gave up 2 bases, with 9 bases separating them. The CDR3 spells CASSGTLTDTQYF. The CDR3 region has the DNA TGTGCCAGCAGCGGGACACTCACAGATACGCAGTATTTT.

This clone has more than one count but fewer than ten. This chain links TRBV29-1 with TRBJ2-7, with D possibly TRBD2 on 5 matching bases. The CDR3 extends over 12 amino acids. CDR1 and CDR2 (germline): SQVTM, ANQGSEA. V was pared by 4 bases and J by 6 bases, with 13 bases between. Here the CDR3 reads CSVGTEAAEQYF. CDR3 nucleotides: TGCAGCGTTGGGACTGAGGCTGCCGAGCAGTACTTC.

CDR3 sequence (DNA): TGTGCCAGCAGCCTATGGGCTGGGTTGGGCACCGGGGAGCTGTTTTTT. Protein: CASSLWAGLGTGELFF. The chain recombines TRBV4-2 with TRBJ2-2; D uncertain. The CDR3 contains 16 residues. Trimming shortened V by 4 bases and J by 4 bases, and 16 bases separated the two germline ends. Germline values: CDR1 LGHNA, CDR2 YNFKEQ.

The table lists this clone with a few counts. The gene calls are TRBV29-1 and TRBJ2-7; D is unclear. Germline V CDR1 and CDR2: SQVTM, ANQGSEA. Trimming removed 4 bases from V and 3 bases from J, with 10 bases in between. This CDR3 has 12 residues. CDR3 loop: CSVAGVHYEQYF. The DNA for the CDR3 is TGCAGCGTTGCTGGGGTACACTACGAGCAGTACTTC.

This clone has more than one count but fewer than ten. This chain joins TRBV30 and TRBJ2-1; TRBD2 matches at 10 bases. Germline lookup yields CDR1 GTSNPN and CDR2 SVGIG (reference sequence). Trimming at V came to 5 bases and at J to 8 bases, leaving 9 bases not matched to a gene. The CDR3 sequence is 14 residues long. This chain's CDR3 is CAWGILAGVHEQFF. For the CDR3, the DNA is TGTGCCTGGGGCATTCTAGCGGGAGTCCATGAGCAGTTCTTC.

The V gene is TRBV30, the J gene TRBJ1-2; the D is unclear. Trimming cost V 5 bases and J 3 bases, with 7 bases left between them. Germline loops: CDR1 GTSNPN, CDR2 SVGIG (reference sequence). The CDR3 is made up of 11 amino acids. CDR3 in amino acids: CAWALYYGYTF. In DNA form, the CDR3 reads TGTGCCTGGGCCCTTTACTATGGCTACACCTTC.

CDR3 region: CASSAGQGQSTDTQYF. Here the CDR3 DNA reads TGCGCCAGCAGCGCCGGACAGGGACAAAGCACAGATACGCAGTATTTT. V gene TRBV5-1 combines with J gene TRBJ2-3; the match to TRBD1 covers 8 bases. CDR3 size: 16 residues. V lost 4 bases to trimming and J lost 0 bases; unmatched junction nucleotides: 7. The V gene's germline CDR1 is SGHRS and CDR2 YFSETQ. Complete variable domain (other parts from reference TRBV5-1 and TRBJ2-3): KAGVTQTPRYLIKTRGQQVTLSCSPISGHRSVSWYQQTPGQGLQFLFEYFSETQRNKGNFPGRFSGRQFSNSRSEMNVSTLELGDSALYLCASSAGQGQSTDTQYFGPGTRLTVL.

This clone was counted only a few times. The CDR3 protein is CASSLAGRNGYTF. CDR3 in DNA: TGTGCCAGCAGCCTGGCAGGGAGAAACGGCTACACCTTC. V is TRBV28 and J is TRBJ1-2; weak D call: TRBD1 (5 bases). CDR1 and CDR2 from the germline V gene are MDHEN and SYDVKM. Trimming pared 6 bases from V and 8 bases from J, leaving 16 bases between. This CDR3 is built from 13 residues.

This clone was recorded a few times. The V gene is TRBV2, the J gene TRBJ2-1; 7 bases are shared with TRBD1. The CDR3 runs 13 residues. Germline CDR1 and CDR2: SNHLY and FYNNEI. V lost 8 bases to trimming and J lost 4 bases; unmatched junction nucleotides: 5. The CDR3 nucleotides read TGTGCCAGCTCGGGACAGAGTTACAATGAGCAGTTCTTC. Translation gives CASSGQSYNEQFF.

This clone was seen a few times. CDR3 sequence reads: CASSLNGNGEQYF. In DNA form, the CDR3 reads TGTGCCAGCAGCTTAAACGGGAACGGAGAGCAGTACTTC. The chain joins TRBV7-3 to TRBJ2-7, with D possibly being TRBD2 (5 bases). The germline V gene encodes CDR1 SGHTA and CDR2 FQGTGA. The CDR3 runs to 13 residues. Trimming pared 1 base from V and 7 bases from J, leaving 11 bases between. The variable domain in full, completed from reference TRBV7-3 and TRBJ2-7, reads GAGVSQTPSNKVTEKGKYVELRCDPISGHTALYWYRQSLGQGPEFLIYFQGTGAADDSGLPNDRFFAVRPEGSVSTLKIQRTERGDSAVYLCASSLNGNGEQYFGPGTRLTVT.

The V and J genes are TRBV2 and TRBJ1-5, with D tentatively TRBD1 (5 bases). Trimming took off 4 bases at V and 5 bases at J, with 12 bases between the two ends. Germline loops: CDR1 SNHLY, CDR2 FYNNEI. CDR3 size: 14 residues. The CDR3 DNA sequence: TGTGCCAGCAGTGCCGGGGGTTTGGATCAGCCCCAGCATTTT. Protein: CASSAGGLDQPQHF.

This chain joins TRBV29-1 and TRBJ2-2, with a possible D match to TRBD1 (6 bases). V lost 7 bases, J lost 2 bases, and 14 bases lay in between. The germline gives CDR1 SQVTM, CDR2 ANQGSEA. This CDR3 contains 14 residues. The CDR3 is CSARLQGNTGELFF. The CDR3 DNA reads TGCAGCGCCCGGCTACAGGGAAACACCGGGGAGCTGTTTTTT.

This chain links TRBV30 with TRBJ2-3; D ambiguous. CDR1 is GTSNPN and CDR2 is SVGIG in the germline V gene (reference sequence). Trimming left V 1 base short and J 2 bases short, with 10 bases between. This CDR3 has 14 residues. DNA for the CDR3: TGTGCCTGGAGTGGGCTCACCCTCACAGATACGCAGTATTTT. The encoded protein is CAWSGLTLTDTQYF.